This T cell receptor beta chain was profiled in a study of T cells expressing NK-cell markers. The wider study: Researchers got TCR beta repertoires out of sorted CD3+CD56+NKG2C+, CD3+CD56+NKG2C- and CD3+CD56-NKG2C+ T cells. Of eight sequenced donors, seven were HCMV-seropositive and one HCMV-seronegative. Study-wide results and caveats: Dominant NKG2C+ clonotypes made up about 1.0-7.0% of CD8+ T cells in a handful of donors.

With regard to this clonotype: What it recognizes is unknown.

cDNA encoding TCR beta was synthesized via 5'RACE template switching incorporating UMIs. TCRdb reprocessed the 5' RACE reads and reports one entry per CDR3 protein, with no DNA. The listing contains about 260,000 distinct CDR3 sequences. The CDR3 loop spans 15 amino acids. CDR1 is SGHTA, CDR2 FQGTGA, per germline. Sequencing input: blood T cells: a sorted CD56 or NKG2C T cell subset, CD4+ or CD8+ T cells, or bulk PBMC T cells (not recorded which). J is TRBJ2-6 and V is TRBV7-3. This clonotype was sampled from a man aged 18 to 29 in good health. CDR3 in amino acids: CASSPQGSGANVLTF.